This entry describes one TCR beta chain. The sample belongs to a study of blood T cell repertoires in COVID-19. Study in general: The United States, Italy and Spain provided the acute and convalescent COVID-19 samples. Nucleic acid was either cDNA or gDNA, and it came from T cells, B-cell-depleted T cells, or PBMCs.

How the authors handled the data: Researchers report that nucleated cell counts were estimated from reference gene primer amplification. Using immunoSEQ multiplex PCR, the repertoire was profiled, and TCRdb retains in-frame clones only, with some absent. The V and J calls and clone size were taken over from that table, and D and trimming were inferred from the DNA. The sample consists of around 300,000 clones, around 86% of them appearing once. In germline, CDR1 is SGHTA, CDR2 FQGNSA. The junction had 13 bases not matched to a gene; V was cut back by 5 bases and J by 7 bases. The CDR3 has 17 amino acids.

What was sequenced was peripheral blood. This chain links TRBV7-2 with TRBJ2-5; 13 positions match TRBD2. The source of this sequence is a man aged 50 or older with acute or convalescent COVID-19. The CDR3 region is CASSLVLAGGPRRTQYF. The CDR3 DNA follows: TGTGCCAGCAGCCTAGTACTAGCGGGGGGGCCGCGGCGGACCCAGTACTTC.